This T cell receptor beta chain was captured by sequencing in a study of regulatory T cells in long-lasting Graves disease. Losses at the gene ends were 6 bases for V and 2 bases for J; bases not matched to a gene: 7. The CDR3 runs to 18 residues. Germline CDR1 and CDR2: SNHLY and FYNNEI. Time point here: newly diagnosed GD, antithyroid drugs for less than 3 months. RNA extracted from PBMCs served as the sequencing template. A remark on this clonotype: The target antigen is unknown.

CDR3-region Arm-PCR and iRepertoire HTBI primers produced the TCR beta libraries. TCRdb ran MiXCR on the multiplex PCR reads and lists one entry per CDR3 protein. The sample records some 450,000 distinct CDR3 sequences, 15% to 20% being singletons. The study, taken as a whole, reports: Persistent Graves' patients showed a TCR diversity that was lower than that of newly diagnosed ones.

In addition, the sample was reused for a study of T cells in Graves' hyperthyroidism and ophthalmopathy. This second report adds: Researchers found most expanded thyroid clonotypes above 0.001 in blood as well.

The receptor was isolated from a woman aged 30 to 39 with Graves disease. The input for sequencing was peripheral blood mononuclear cells (PBMCs), taken at new diagnosis, from a patient treated with antithyroid drugs. The gene calls are TRBV2 and TRBJ2-1; 16 bases are shared with TRBD2. CDR3 sequence: CASRDSGTSGRAYNEQFF. The DNA of the CDR3 is TGTGCCAGCAGGGACTCAGGGACTAGCGGGAGGGCCTACAATGAGCAGTTCTTC.